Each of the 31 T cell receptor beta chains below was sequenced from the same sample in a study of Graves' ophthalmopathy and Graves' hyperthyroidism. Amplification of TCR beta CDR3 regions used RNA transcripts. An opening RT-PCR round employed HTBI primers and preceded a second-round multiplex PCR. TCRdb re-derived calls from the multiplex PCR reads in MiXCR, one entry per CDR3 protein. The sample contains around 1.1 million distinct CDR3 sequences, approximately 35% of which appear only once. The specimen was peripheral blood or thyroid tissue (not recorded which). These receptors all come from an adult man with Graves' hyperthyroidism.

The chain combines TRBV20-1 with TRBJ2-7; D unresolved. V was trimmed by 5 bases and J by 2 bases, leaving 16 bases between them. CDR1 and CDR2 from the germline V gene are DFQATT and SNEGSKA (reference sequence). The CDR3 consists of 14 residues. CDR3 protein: CSAQIEGWPYEQYF. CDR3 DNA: TGCAGTGCTCAAATTGAAGGGTGGCCCTACGAGCAGTACTTC.

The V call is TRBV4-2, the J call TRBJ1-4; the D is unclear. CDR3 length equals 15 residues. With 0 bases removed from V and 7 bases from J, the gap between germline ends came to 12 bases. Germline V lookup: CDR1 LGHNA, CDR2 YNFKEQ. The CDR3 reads CASSQDYEGIEKLFF. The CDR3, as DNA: TGTGCCAGCAGCCAAGATTATGAAGGGATTGAAAAACTGTTTTTT.

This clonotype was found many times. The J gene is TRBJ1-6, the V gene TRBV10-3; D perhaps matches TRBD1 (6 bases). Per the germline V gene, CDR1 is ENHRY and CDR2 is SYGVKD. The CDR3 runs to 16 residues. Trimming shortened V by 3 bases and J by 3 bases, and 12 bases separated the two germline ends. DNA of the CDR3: TGTGCCATCAGTGAAGGCAGGGGAAACTATAATTCACCCCTCCACTTT. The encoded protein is CAISEGRGNYNSPLHF.

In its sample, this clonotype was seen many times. DNA of the CDR3: TGTGCCAGCAGCAAACTAGCGACAGAGACCCAGTACTTC. This codes for CASSKLATETQYF. The chain couples TRBV11-2 to TRBJ2-5; TRBD2 matches at 7 bases. The germline V gene has CDR1 SGHAT and CDR2 FQNNGV. V was pared by 5 bases and J by 4 bases, with 4 bases of the junction left unmatched. The CDR3 is made up of 13 amino acids. Using reference TRBV11-2 and TRBJ2-5 for the parts outside the CDR3, the full variable domain is EAGVAQSPRYKIIEKRQSVAFWCNPISGHATLYWYQQILGQGPKLLIQFQNNGVVDDSQLPKDRFSAERLKGVDSTLKIQPAKLEDSAVYLCASSKLATETQYFGPGTRLLVL.

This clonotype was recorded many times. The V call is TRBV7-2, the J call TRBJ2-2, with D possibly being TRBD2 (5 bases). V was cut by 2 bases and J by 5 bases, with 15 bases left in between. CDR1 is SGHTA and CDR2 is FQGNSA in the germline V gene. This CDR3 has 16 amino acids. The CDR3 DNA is TGTGCCAGCAGCTTATACAGTTTACAGCGGACCGGGGAGCTGTTTTTT. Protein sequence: CASSLYSLQRTGELFF.

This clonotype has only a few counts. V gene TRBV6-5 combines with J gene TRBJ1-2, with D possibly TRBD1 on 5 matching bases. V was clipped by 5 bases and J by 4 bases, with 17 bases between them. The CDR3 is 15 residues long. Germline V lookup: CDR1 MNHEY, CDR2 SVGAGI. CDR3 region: CASSEIDRSSYGYTF. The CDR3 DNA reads TGTGCCAGCAGTGAAATCGACAGATCCTCCTATGGCTACACCTTC.

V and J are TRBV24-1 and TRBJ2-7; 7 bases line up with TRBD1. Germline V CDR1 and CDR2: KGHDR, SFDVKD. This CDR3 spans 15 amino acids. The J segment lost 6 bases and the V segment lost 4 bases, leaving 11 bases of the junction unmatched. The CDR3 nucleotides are TGTGCCACCAGTGAGCCAACAGGGGCGAAGACCGAGCAGTACTTC. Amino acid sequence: CATSEPTGAKTEQYF.

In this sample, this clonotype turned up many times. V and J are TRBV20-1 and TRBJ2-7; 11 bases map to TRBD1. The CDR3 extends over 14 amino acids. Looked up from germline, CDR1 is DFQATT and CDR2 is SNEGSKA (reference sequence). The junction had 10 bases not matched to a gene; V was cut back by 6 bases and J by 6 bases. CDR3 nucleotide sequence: TGCAGTGCCAGAATCCGGGACAGGGGGTTCGAGCAGTACTTC. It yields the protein CSARIRDRGFEQYF.

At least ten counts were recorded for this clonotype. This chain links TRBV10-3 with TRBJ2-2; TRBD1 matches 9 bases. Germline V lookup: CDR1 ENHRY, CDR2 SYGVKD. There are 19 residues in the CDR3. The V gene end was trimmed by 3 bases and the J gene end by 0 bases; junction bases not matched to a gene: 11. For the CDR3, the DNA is TGTGCCATCAGTGATTACGAGACAGGGGGGGGTACGAACACCGGGGAGCTGTTTTTT. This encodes CAISDYETGGGTNTGELFF.

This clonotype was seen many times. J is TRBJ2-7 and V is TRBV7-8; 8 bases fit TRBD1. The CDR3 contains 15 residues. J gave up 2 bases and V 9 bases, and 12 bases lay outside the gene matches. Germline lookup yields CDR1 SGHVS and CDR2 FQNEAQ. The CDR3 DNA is TGTGCCAGTACTATCGGGACAGGCTTCCCCTACGAGCAGTACTTC. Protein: CASTIGTGFPYEQYF.

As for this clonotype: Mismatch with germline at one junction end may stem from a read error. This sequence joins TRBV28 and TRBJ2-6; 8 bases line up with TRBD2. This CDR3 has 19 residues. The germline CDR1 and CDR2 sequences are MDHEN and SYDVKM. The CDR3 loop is CASSLLAGPLSLRANVLAF. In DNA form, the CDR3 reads TGTGCCAGCAGTTTGTTAGCGGGACCCCTGAGTCTTAGAGCCAACGTCCTGGCTTTC.

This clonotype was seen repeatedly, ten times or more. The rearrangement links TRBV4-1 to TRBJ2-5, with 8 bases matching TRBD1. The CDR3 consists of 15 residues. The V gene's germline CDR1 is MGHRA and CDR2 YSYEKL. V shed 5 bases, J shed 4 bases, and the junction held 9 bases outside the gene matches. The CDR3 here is CASSWIEGQGETQYF. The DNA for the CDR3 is TGCGCCAGCAGCTGGATAGAAGGACAGGGAGAGACCCAGTACTTC.

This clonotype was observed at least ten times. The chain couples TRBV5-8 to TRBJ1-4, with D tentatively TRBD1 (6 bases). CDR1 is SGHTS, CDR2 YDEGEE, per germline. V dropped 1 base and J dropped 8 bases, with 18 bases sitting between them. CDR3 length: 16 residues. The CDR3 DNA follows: TGTGCCAGCAGCTTGTGGTTTACAGGGTCGAGGGAAAAACTGTTTTTT. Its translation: CASSLWFTGSREKLFF.

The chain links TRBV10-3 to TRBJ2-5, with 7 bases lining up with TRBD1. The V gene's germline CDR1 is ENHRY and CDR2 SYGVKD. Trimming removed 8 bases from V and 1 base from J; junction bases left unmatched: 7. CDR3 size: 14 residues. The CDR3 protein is CAISAGTVQETQYF. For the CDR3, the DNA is TGTGCCATCTCGGCCGGGACAGTCCAAGAGACCCAGTACTTC.

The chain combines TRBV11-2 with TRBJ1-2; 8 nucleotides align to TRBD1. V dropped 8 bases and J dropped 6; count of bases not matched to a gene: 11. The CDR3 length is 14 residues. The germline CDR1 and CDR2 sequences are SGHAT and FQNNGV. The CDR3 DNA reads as TGTGCCAGCTTTTCCGGGACAGGTCGTGATGGCTACACCTTC. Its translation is CASFSGTGRDGYTF.

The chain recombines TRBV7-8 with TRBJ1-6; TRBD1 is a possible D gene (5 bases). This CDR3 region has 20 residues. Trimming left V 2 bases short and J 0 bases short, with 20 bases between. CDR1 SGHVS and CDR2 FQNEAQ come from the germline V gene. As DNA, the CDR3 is TGTGCCAGCAGCTTATCGTTGGGGAAGGGGTCCAGCTCCTATAATTCACCCCTCCACTTT. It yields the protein CASSLSLGKGSSSYNSPLHF.

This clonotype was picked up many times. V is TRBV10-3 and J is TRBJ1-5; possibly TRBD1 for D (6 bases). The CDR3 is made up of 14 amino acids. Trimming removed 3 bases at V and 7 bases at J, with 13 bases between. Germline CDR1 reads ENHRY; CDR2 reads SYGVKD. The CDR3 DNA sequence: TGTGCCATCAGTGAAGGGGGGCGAAGGCAGCCCCAGCATTTT. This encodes CAISEGGRRQPQHF.

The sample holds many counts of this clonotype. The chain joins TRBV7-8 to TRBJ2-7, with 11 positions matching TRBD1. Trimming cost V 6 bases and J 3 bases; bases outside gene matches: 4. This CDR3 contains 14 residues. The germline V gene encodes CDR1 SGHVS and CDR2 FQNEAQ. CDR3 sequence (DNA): TGTGCCAGCAGGAAAGGGACAGGGGGCTACGAGCAGTACTTC. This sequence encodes CASRKGTGGYEQYF.

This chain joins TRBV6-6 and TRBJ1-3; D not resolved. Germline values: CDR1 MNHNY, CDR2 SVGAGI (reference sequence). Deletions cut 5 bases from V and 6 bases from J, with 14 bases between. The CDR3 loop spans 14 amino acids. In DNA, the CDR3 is TGTGCCAGCAGTACCCGACCCTATACAAACACCATATATTTT. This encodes CASSTRPYTNTIYF.

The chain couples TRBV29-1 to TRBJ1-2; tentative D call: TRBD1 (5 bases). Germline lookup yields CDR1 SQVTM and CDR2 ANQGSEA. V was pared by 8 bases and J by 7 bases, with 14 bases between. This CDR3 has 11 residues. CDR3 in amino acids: CSSSGVGGYTF. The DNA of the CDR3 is TGCAGCAGTTCGGGGGTTGGTGGCTACACCTTC.

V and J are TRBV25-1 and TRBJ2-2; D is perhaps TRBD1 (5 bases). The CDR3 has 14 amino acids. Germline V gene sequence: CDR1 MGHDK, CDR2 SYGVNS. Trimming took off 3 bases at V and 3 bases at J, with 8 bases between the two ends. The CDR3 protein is CASSELGDTGELFF. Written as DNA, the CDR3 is TGTGCCAGCAGTGAGCTAGGGGACACCGGGGAGCTGTTTTTT.

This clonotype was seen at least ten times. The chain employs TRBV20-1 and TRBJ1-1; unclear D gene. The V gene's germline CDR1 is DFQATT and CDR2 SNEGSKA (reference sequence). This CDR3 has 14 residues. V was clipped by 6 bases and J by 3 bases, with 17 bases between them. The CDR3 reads CSARRTYRDTEAFF. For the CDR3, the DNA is TGCAGTGCCCGCCGAACTTACCGGGACACTGAAGCTTTCTTT.

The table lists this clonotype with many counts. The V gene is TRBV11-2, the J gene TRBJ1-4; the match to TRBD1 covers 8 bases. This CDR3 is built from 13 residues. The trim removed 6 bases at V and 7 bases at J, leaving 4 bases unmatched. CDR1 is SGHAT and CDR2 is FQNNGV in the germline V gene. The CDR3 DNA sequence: TGTGCCAGCAGAACAGGGGGGATTGAAAAACTGTTTTTT. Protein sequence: CASRTGGIEKLFF. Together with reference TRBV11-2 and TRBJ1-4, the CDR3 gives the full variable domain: EAGVAQSPRYKIIEKRQSVAFWCNPISGHATLYWYQQILGQGPKLLIQFQNNGVVDDSQLPKDRFSAERLKGVDSTLKIQPAKLEDSAVYLCASRTGGIEKLFFGSGTQLSVL.

Here the CDR3 DNA reads TGTGCCATCAGTGAGTTAACAGGGGTAATCTCGCTCTATGGCTACACCTTC. Translation: CAISELTGVISLYGYTF. The chain joins TRBV10-3 to TRBJ1-2; 7 bases align to TRBD1. Germline V gives CDR1 ENHRY, CDR2 SYGVKD. The length of the CDR3 is 17 residues. V shed 1 base and J 4 bases; nucleotides not matched to a gene: 12.

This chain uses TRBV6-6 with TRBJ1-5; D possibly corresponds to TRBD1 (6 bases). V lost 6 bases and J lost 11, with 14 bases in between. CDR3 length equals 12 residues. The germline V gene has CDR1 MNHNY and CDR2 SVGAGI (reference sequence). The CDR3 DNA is TGTGCCAGCAGGAAACAGGGAGAGACCCAGCATTTT. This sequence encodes CASRKQGETQHF.

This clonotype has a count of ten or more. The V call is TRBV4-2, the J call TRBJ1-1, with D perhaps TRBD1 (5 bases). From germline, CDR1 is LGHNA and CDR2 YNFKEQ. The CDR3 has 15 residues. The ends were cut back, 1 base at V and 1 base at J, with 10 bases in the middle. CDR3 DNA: TGTGCCAGCAGCCAAGTGTCCGGGACGAACACTGAAGCTTTCTTT. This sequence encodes CASSQVSGTNTEAFF.

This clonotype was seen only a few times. The CDR3 DNA sequence: TGTGCCAGCAGTGAAGCGCCCGGGACTCAAGAGACCCAGTACTTC. Its translation is CASSEAPGTQETQYF. V is TRBV2 and J is TRBJ2-5, with D tentatively TRBD2 (6 bases). Between the trimmed V and J ends, which lost 0 bases and 2 bases, there was a span of 10 bases. The germline V gene has CDR1 SNHLY and CDR2 FYNNEI. The length of the CDR3 is 15 residues.

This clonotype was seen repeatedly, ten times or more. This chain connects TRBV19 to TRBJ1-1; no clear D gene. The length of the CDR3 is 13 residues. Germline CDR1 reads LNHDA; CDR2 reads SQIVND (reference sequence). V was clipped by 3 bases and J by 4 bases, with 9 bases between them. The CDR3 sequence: CASSIPPGTEAFF. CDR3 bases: TGTGCCAGTAGTATCCCTCCCGGCACTGAAGCTTTCTTT.

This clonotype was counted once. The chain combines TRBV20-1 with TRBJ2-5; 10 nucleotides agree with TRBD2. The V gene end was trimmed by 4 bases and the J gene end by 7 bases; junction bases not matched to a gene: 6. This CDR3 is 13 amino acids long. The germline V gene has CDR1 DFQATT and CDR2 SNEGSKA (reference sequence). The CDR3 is CSATDVAGGTQYF. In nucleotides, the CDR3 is TGCAGTGCTACTGATGTAGCGGGGGGGACCCAGTACTTC.

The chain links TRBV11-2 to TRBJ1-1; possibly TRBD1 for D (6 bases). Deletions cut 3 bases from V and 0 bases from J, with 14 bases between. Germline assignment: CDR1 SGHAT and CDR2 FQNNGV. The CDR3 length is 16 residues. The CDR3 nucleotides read TGTGCCAGCAGCTTGGCCGGAGGGGGGATGAACACTGAAGCTTTCTTT. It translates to CASSLAGGGMNTEAFF.

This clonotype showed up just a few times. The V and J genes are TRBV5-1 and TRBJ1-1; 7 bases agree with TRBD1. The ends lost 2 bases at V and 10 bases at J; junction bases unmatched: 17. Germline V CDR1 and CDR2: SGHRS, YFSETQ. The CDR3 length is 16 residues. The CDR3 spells CASSFSARQGQIGAFF. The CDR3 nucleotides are TGCGCCAGCAGCTTCTCCGCGAGACAGGGCCAAATCGGAGCTTTCTTT.